This T cell receptor (beta chain) was sequenced for a study of metastatic and nonmetastatic thyroid tumors. Study summary: Across peripheral blood and tumor or nodule tissue samples taken from malignant and benign thyroid patients, the repertoires were compared with one another.

The entire patient cohort was treatment-naive prior to thyroid surgery. Germline V gene lookup returns CDR1 SEHNR and CDR2 FQNEAQ (reference sequence). This CDR3 is 13 amino acids long. V was trimmed by 2 bases and J by 1 base, leaving 5 bases between them. In the case of this clone: The antigen is not known.

Study-wide results and limits: In both blood and tumor samples, TCR beta diversity was reported significantly higher for malignant than benign nodules.

Original analysis: Using the CDR3 differences seen across clinicopathological groups, the authors built a distant-metastasis classifier for papillary thyroid cancer, which was meant to discriminate distant-metastatic patients. From the PCR reads, TCRdb re-called clones with MiXCR. TCRdb's processing, not the study's, gives the V and J calls here. The profile shows 20,000 to 30,000 clones, 10% to 15% of them singletons. This chain joins TRBV7-9 and TRBJ2-5; the D is unclear. The clonotype was recovered from a female donor with papillary thyroid cancer or a benign thyroid nodule (not recorded which). Some clones in this sample may be carry-over from other donors' samples. Sequences were obtained from blood. The CDR3 coding sequence is TGTGCCAGCAGCTTATCTACCCAAGAGACCCAGTACTTC. Protein sequence: CASSLSTQETQYF.